This T cell receptor beta chain was sequenced during a study of blood T cell repertoires in COVID-19. Across the whole study: Material from acute and convalescent COVID-19 was sourced from the United States, Italy and Spain. In each case, the material was cDNA or gDNA derived from T cells, B-cell-depleted T cells, or PBMCs.

Seattle-derived patients entered the study during active infection and were followed longitudinally. In the source study's methods: The authors estimated nucleated cell counts from reference gene primer amplification. Repertoires were generated with immunoSEQ multiplex PCR, while TCRdb's copy carries only in-frame clones and drops some. The D gene and trimming were derived from the DNA, and the V and J assignments and clone size from that table. The table includes fewer than 200,000 clones, around 83% detected once. Germline V CDR1 and CDR2: LNHDA, SQIVND (reference sequence). The ends were cut back, 4 bases at V and 2 bases at J, with 11 bases in the middle. CDR3 length: 14 residues.

What was sequenced was peripheral blood. The chain recombines TRBV19 with TRBJ1-2, with TRBD1 as a possible D gene (6 bases). The sequence was collected from a woman aged 65 to 85 with COVID-19, enrolled during active disease. CDR3 sequence (DNA): TGTGCCAGTAGTAAAGACACAGGGAACTATGGCTACACCTTC. Protein product: CASSKDTGNYGYTF.